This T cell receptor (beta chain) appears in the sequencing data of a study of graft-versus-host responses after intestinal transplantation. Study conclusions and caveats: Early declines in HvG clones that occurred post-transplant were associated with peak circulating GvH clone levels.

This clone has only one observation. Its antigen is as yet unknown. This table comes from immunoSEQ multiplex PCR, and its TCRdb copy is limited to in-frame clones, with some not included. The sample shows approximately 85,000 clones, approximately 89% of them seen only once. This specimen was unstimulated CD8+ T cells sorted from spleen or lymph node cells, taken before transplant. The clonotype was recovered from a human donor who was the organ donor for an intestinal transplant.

The CDR3 DNA sequence: TGTGCCAGCAGCCCCCCGGACACCGGGGAGCTGTTTTTT. Its translation is CASSPPDTGELFF. The chain joins TRBV11-2 to TRBJ2-2, with no clear D. This CDR3 region has 13 residues. From germline, CDR1 is SGHAT and CDR2 FQNNGV. The V and J ends lost 5 bases and 3 bases respectively, with 7 bases between them.